Below, one TCR beta chain is given with its context. Its recognized antigen is unknown. No per-base quality is available; no much larger clone lies one base away. The library came from the immunoSEQ multiplex PCR assay. For most patients, genomic DNA was isolated with the Qiagen DNeasy Blood and Tissue Kit and sent frozen to Adaptive Biotechnologies for TCR sequencing. For most patients, high-throughput TCR-beta CDR3 sequencing of genomic DNA was performed by Adaptive Biotechnologies. The authors processed their data as follows. TCR sequencing data were retrieved from Adaptive's ImmunoSEQ software for roughly 17 patients, whereas a few other patients were processed with MiXCR and VDJtools. To correct CD4 versus CD8 sorting errors, sequences present in both subsets at a frequency ratio below 5:1 were removed. CDR3 nucleotide sequences shared by donor and recipient were removed because the origin of these sequences could not be assigned. To count as alloreactive, a clone needed at least 2-fold expansion over unstimulated cells and a minimum CFSE-low frequency of 0.002% (template counts) or 0.001% (read counts). Clones were considered mappable if detected in sequenced pre-transplant spleen, lymph node, or MLR CFSE-low populations of the donor or recipient. Cumulative frequency of alloreactive clones was calculated as a percentage of all sequences weighted by copy number. In its TCRdb copy, this immuneACCESS table keeps in-frame sequences only and misses some clones. Where compared with another copy, unresolved V genes explain less than half of these, and the others have no known cause. For V, J and clone size, that table is used; D and trimming come from the DNA. Here the sample has 90,000 to 150,000 clones; 85% to 95% occur a single time. The top ten hold 3.3% of the sample.

The time point label, read with the paper, signifies: cells obtained before transplantation from donor or recipient. CD3+CD4+ and CD3+CD8+ populations were FACS-sorted from unstimulated pre-transplant donor and recipient cells taken from spleen or lymph nodes. V sheds 0 bases and J sheds 1 base, leaving 21 bases between their ends. The CDR3 covers 19 residues, taking in both the cysteine and the phenylalanine. CDR3 DNA is the only sequence kept; it has 57 bases, read in frame from the first base. From a lookup of the germline V gene, CDR1 and CDR2 are SGHAT and FQNNGV. This record belongs to a study of graft-versus-host responses after intestinal transplantation (dated by TCRdb to the early 2020s). Notes on the research overall: The transplants that recipients received were multivisceral, liver-intestinal, or isolated intestinal. Every recipient was given anti-thymocyte globulin induction, followed by approximately three years of maintenance tacrolimus and steroids. Bulk TCR-beta CDR3 sequencing was used to track graft-versus-host and host-versus-graft alloreactive T cell clones in the graft, circulation and bone marrow after intestinal transplantation. To identify alloreactive clones, pre-transplant mixed lymphocyte reaction products were sequenced and compared with unstimulated pre-transplant donor and recipient T cells. The cohort enrolled about two dozen intestinal transplant recipients, one of whom was a retransplant, and a few patients without pretransplant specimens were excluded. Donor T cell macrochimerism was defined as a peak of at least 4% donor T cells among recipient peripheral blood mononuclear cells. Instead of going to the commercial service, samples from a few later patients were sequenced in-house on an Illumina MiSeq and processed with MiXCR.

Study-wide findings and limitations: Early after transplant, peak levels of circulating GvH clones were associated with declines in HvG clones. The relatively low number and heterogeneity of intestinal transplant patients limited the conclusions. GvH clones were detected in recipient bone marrow, and some appeared earlier in ileal mucosa or blood, consistent with an intestinal mucosal origin. In the allografts of patients with donor T cell macrochimerism, GvH to HvG T cell clonal ratios were high.

Recombination connected TRBV11-2 to TRBJ1-2; the D segment could be TRBD1, given 6 matching bases. This TCR came from a human donor who received an intestinal transplant. Sample: unstimulated CD8+ T cells sorted from spleen or lymph node cells, taken before intestinal transplant. For the CDR3, the sequence is CASSLDLLGPGTYNYGYTF. The nucleotides read TGTGCCAGCAGCTTAGATCTTCTTGGTCCAGGGACATATAACTATGGCTACACCTTC.